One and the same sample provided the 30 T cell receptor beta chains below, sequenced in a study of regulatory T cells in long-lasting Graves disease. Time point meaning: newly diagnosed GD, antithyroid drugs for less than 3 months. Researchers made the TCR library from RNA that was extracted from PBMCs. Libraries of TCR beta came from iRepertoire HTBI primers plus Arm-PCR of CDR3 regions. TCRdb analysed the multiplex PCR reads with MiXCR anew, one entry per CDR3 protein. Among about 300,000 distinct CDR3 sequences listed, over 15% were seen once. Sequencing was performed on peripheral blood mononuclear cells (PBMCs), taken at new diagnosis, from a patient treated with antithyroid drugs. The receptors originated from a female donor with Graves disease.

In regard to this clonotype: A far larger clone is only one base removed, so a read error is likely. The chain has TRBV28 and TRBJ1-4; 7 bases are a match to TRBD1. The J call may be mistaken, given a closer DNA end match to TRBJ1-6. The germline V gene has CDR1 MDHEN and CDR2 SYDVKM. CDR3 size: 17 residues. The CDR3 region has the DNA TGTGTCAGCAGTAAGGTGAGATCGGGACAGAATAATTCACCCCTCCACTTT. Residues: CVSSKVRSGQNNSPLHF.

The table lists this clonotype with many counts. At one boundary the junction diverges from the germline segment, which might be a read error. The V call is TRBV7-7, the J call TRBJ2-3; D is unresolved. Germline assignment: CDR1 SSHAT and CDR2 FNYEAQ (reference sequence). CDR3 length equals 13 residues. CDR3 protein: CASSFSFQDTQYF. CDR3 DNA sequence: TGTGCTAGCAGCTTTAGTTTTCAGGATACGCAGTATTTT. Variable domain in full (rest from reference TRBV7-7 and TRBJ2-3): GAGVSQSPRYKVTKRGQDVTLRCDPISSHATLYWYQQALGQGPEFLTYFNYEAQPDKSGLPSDRFSAERPEGSISTLTIQRTEQRDSAMYRCASSFSFQDTQYFGPGTRLTVL.

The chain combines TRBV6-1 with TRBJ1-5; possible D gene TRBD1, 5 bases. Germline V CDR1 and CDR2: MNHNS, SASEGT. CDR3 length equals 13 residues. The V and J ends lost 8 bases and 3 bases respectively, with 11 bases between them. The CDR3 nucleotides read TGTGCCAGCCGCGACAGTCTCAATCAGCCCCAGCATTTT. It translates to CASRDSLNQPQHF.

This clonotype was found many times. Here the CDR3 reads CSARDSGDGANVLTF. In DNA, the CDR3 is TGCAGTGCTAGAGATTCAGGGGATGGGGCCAACGTCCTGACTTTC. The chain is built from TRBV20-1 and TRBJ2-6; the D gene is possibly TRBD1 (6 bases). The V end lost 0 bases, the J end lost 3 bases, and 9 bases lay between the germline ends. Germline CDR1 and CDR2: DFQATT and SNEGSKA (reference sequence). This CDR3 is built from 15 residues.

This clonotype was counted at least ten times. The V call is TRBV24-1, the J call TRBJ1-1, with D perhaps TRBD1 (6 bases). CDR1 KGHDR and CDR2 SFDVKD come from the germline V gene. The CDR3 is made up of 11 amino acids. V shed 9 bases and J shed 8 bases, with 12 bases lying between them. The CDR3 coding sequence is TGTGCCACCCACTCAGGGGCCGAAGCTTTCTTT. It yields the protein CATHSGAEAFF.

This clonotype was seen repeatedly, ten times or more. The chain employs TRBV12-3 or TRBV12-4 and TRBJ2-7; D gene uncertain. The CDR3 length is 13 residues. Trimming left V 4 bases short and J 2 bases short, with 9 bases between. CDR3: CASSYGRPYEQYF. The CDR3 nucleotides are TGTGCCAGCAGTTACGGCCGCCCCTACGAGCAGTACTTC.

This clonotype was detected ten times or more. As DNA, the CDR3 is TGTGCCAGCAGCTCTCTCCGCCAACAGGCACAAGAGACCCAGTACTTC. This sequence encodes CASSSLRQQAQETQYF. V is TRBV5-4 and J is TRBJ2-5; D is possibly TRBD1 (5 bases). Germline CDR1 and CDR2: SGHNT and YYREEE (reference sequence). The CDR3 has 16 residues. V was trimmed by 3 bases and J by 2 bases, leaving 17 bases between them.

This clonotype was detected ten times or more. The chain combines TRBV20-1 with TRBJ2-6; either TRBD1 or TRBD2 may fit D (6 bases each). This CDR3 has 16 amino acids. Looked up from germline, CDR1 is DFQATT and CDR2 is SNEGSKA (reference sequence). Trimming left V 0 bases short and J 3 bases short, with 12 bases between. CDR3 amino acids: CSAREGGGGGANVLTF. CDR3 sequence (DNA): TGCAGTGCTAGAGAAGGAGGGGGAGGTGGGGCCAACGTCCTGACTTTC.

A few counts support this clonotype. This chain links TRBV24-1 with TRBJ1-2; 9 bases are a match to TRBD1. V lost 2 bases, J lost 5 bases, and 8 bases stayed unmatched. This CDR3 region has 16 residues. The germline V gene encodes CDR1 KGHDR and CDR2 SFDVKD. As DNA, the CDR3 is TGTGCCACCAGTGATTCCGGGACAGGGTTGTATTATGGCTACACCTTC. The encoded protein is CATSDSGTGLYYGYTF.

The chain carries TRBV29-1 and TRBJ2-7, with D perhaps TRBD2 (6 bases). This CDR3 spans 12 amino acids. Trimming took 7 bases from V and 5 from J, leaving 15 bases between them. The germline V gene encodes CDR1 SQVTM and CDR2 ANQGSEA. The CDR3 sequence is CSGAASVHEQYF. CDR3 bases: TGCAGCGGGGCTGCTAGCGTTCACGAGCAGTACTTC.

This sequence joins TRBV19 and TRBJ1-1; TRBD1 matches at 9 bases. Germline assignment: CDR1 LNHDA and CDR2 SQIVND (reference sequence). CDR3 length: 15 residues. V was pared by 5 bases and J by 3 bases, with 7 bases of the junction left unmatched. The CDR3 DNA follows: TGTGCCAGTAGTTCCGGGACAGGGAAGGACACTGAAGCTTTCTTT. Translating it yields CASSSGTGKDTEAFF.

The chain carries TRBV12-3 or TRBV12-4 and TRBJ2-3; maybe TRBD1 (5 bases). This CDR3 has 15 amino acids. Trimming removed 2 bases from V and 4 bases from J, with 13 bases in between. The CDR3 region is CASSLTDRVADTQYF. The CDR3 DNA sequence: TGTGCCAGCAGTTTAACCGACAGAGTAGCAGATACGCAGTATTTT.

The CDR3 sequence is CASTRDPGETQYF. The CDR3 DNA is TGTGCCAGCACTCGGGACCCGGGGGAGACCCAGTACTTC. The J gene is TRBJ2-5, the V gene TRBV12-3 or TRBV12-4, with D perhaps assigned TRBD1 or TRBD2 (5 bases each). This CDR3 is 13 amino acids long. Deletions cut 7 bases from V and 5 bases from J, with 14 bases between.

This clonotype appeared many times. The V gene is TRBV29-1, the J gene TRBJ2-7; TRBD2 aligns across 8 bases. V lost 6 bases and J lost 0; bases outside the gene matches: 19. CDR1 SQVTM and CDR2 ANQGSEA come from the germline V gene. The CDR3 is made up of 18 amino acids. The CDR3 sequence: CSVPGESSGDKNSYEQYF. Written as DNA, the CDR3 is TGCAGCGTCCCTGGGGAGAGTAGCGGGGATAAAAACTCCTACGAGCAGTACTTC.

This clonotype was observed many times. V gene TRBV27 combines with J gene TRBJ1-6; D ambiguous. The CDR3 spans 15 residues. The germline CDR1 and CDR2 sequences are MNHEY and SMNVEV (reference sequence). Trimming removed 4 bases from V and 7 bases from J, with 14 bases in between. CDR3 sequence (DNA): TGTGCCAGCAGTTCCCTGACTGCGTCCAATTCACCCCTCCACTTT. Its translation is CASSSLTASNSPLHF.

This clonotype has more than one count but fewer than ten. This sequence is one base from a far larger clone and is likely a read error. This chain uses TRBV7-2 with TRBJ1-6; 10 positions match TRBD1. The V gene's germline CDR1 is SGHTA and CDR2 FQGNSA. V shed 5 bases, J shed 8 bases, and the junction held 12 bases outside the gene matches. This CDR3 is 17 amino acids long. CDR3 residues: CASSHQPGQGTYSPLHF. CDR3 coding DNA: TGTGCCAGCAGCCATCAACCGGGACAGGGGACTTATTCACCCCTCCACTTT. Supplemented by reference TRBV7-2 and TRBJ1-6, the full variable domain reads GAGVSQSPSNKVTEKGKDVELRCDPISGHTALYWYRQSLGQGLEFLIYFQGNSAPDKSGLPSDRFSAERTGGSVSTLTIQRTQQEDSAVYLCASSHQPGQGTYSPLHFGNGTRLTVT.

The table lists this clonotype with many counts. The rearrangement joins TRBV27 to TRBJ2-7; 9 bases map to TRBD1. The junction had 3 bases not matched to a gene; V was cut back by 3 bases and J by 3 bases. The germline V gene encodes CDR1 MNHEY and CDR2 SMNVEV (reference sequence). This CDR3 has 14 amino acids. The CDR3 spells CASSFGTGFYEQYF. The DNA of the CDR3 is TGTGCCAGCAGTTTTGGGACAGGGTTCTACGAGCAGTACTTC.

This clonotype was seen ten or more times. The CDR3 loop is CASSSQTGLAGAPYSQETQYF. The CDR3 DNA is TGTGCCAGCAGTTCCCAAACCGGACTAGCGGGAGCACCATATTCCCAAGAGACCCAGTACTTC. The V call is TRBV6-5, the J call TRBJ2-5; 13 bases are shared with TRBD2. The CDR3 totals 21 residues. J lost 1 base, V lost 4 bases, and 18 bases had no gene match. The germline V gene encodes CDR1 MNHEY and CDR2 SVGAGI.

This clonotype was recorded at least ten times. CDR3 loop: CSARDLSRGQDTQYF. In nucleotides, the CDR3 is TGCAGTGCTAGAGATCTTAGCAGGGGGCAAGATACGCAGTATTTT. J is TRBJ2-3 and V is TRBV20-1, with 8 bases aligning to TRBD1. Germline V lookup: CDR1 DFQATT, CDR2 SNEGSKA (reference sequence). The CDR3 extends over 15 amino acids. J gave up 5 bases and V 0 bases, and 7 bases lay outside the gene matches.

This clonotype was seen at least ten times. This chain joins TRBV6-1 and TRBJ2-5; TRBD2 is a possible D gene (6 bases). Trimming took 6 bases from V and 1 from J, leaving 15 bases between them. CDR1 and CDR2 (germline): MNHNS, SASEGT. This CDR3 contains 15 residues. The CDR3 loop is CASRPDFSGQETQYF. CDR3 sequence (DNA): TGTGCCAGCAGGCCCGATTTTAGCGGCCAAGAGACCCAGTACTTC.

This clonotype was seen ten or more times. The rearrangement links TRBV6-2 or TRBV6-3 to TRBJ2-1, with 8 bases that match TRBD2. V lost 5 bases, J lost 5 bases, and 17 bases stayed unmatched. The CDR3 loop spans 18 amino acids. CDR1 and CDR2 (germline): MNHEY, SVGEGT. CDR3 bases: TGTGCCAGCAGTCCCCTCTGGATTACGGGAGGGTCTCACAATGAGCAGTTCTTC. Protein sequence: CASSPLWITGGSHNEQFF.

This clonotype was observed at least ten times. CDR3 amino acids: CASSLDRVSDEQYF. The DNA of the CDR3 is TGTGCCAGCTCTCTGGACAGGGTATCCGACGAGCAGTACTTC. The gene calls are TRBV10-3 and TRBJ2-7, with 8 bases matching TRBD1. CDR1 is ENHRY and CDR2 is SYGVKD in the germline V gene. V was pared by 10 bases and J by 5 bases, with 13 bases of the junction left unmatched. The CDR3 totals 14 residues.

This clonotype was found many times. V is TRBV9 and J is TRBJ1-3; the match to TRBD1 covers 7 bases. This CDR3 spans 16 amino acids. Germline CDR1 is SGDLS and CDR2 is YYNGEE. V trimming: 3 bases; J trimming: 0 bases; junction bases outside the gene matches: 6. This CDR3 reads CASSGLGQSSGNTIYF. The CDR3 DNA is TGTGCCAGCAGCGGACTGGGACAGAGCTCTGGAAACACCATATATTTT.

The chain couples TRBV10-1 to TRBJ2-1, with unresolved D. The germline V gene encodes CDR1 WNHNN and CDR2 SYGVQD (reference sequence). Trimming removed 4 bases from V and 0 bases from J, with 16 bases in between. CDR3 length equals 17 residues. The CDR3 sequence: CASSGQKEMRSYNEQFF. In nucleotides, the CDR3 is TGCGCCAGCAGTGGCCAAAAGGAGATGCGCTCCTACAATGAGCAGTTCTTC.

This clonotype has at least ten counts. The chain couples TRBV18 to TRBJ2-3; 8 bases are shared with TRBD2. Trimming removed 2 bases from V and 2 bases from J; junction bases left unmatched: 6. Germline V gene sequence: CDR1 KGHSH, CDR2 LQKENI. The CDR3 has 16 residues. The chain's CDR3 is CASSPSPGGITDTQYF. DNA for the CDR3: TGTGCCAGCTCACCATCTCCGGGAGGGATCACAGATACGCAGTATTTT.

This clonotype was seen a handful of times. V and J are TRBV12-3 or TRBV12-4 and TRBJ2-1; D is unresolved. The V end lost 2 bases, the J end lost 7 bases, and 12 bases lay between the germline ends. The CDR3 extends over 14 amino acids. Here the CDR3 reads CASSLPGFRNEQFF. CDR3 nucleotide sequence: TGTGCCAGCAGTTTACCGGGCTTCCGTAATGAGCAGTTCTTC.

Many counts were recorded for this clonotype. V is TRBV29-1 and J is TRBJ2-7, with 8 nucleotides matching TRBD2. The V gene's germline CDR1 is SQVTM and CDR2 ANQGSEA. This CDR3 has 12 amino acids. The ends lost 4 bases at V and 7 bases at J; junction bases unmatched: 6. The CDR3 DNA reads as TGCAGCGTTGCAGCGGGGGAGCGGGAGCAGTACTTC. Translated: CSVAAGEREQYF.

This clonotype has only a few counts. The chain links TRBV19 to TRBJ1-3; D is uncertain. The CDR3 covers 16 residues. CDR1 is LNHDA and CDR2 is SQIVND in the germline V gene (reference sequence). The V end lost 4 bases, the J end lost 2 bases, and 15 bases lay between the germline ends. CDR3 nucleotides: TGTGCCAGTAGTACCCCGGGCGCCCCAGCTGGAAACACCATATATTTT. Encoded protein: CASSTPGAPAGNTIYF.

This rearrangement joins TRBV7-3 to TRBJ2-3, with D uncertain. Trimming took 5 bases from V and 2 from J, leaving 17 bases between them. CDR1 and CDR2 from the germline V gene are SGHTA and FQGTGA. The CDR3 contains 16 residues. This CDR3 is CASSLDPGAVTDTQYF. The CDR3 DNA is TGTGCCAGCAGCCTGGATCCTGGCGCCGTCACAGATACGCAGTATTTT.

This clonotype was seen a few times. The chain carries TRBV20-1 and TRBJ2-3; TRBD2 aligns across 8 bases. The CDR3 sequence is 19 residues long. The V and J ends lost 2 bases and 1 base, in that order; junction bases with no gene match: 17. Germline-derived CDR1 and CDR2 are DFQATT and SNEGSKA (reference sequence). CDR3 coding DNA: TGCAGTGCTAGACCACCCCCGCCCGGGACTAGTGTGGGCACAGATACGCAGTATTTT. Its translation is CSARPPPPGTSVGTDTQYF.